Listed here are 27 T cell receptor beta chains from one sample, sequenced in a study of T cell responses to AZD1222 COVID-19 vaccine (dated by TCRdb to the early 2020s). According to the study, the label for this sample's time point signals: about 28 days (+/-7) after the second vaccine dose. Library generation was performed with the immunoSEQ multiplex PCR assay. Imported from immuneACCESS, the table was reduced by TCRdb to in-frame sequences with V and J called. These copies leave out some clones; in studies compared against another copy, an unresolved V gene accounts for under half, and the cause of the remainder is not known. The sample records 150,000 to 200,000 clones, about 90% of which are singletons. The ten largest clones capture 5% to 6.5% of the sample. Here the sequenced sample was peripheral blood, taken 28 days after the second AZD1222 dose. These receptors were obtained from an adult who received the AZD1222 COVID-19 vaccine.

V usage is TRBV11-3 and J usage is TRBJ2-2; no firm D call. V gave up 0 bases and J gave up 0 bases, with 5 bases separating them. Looked up from germline, CDR1 is SGHNT and CDR2 is YENEEA. This CDR3 has 15 residues. The CDR3 DNA reads TGTGCCAGCAGCTTAGAAGGCCCGAACACCGGGGAGCTGTTTTTT. Translated: CASSLEGPNTGELFF.

The chain uses TRBV28 and TRBJ1-2; maybe TRBD1 (5 bases). Germline V gene data show CDR1 as MDHEN and CDR2 as SYDVKM. The CDR3 has 16 amino acids. V lost 10 bases to trimming and J lost 6 bases, with 27 bases between them. The CDR3 loop reads CATQPPQVGPPHGYTF. The CDR3 bases are TGTGCCACCCAACCCCCACAGGTGGGGCCCCCCCATGGCTACACCTTC.

This rearrangement joins TRBV29-1 to TRBJ2-5; no clear D. This CDR3 region has 13 residues. V was pared by 3 bases and J by 2 bases, with 10 bases between. In germline, CDR1 is SQVTM, CDR2 ANQGSEA. The CDR3 spells CSVEQTLQETQYF. The DNA of the CDR3 is TGCAGCGTTGAGCAAACCTTACAAGAGACCCAGTACTTC.

Worth noting for this clone: This same CDR3 is encoded by further DNA sequences in the sample. The gene calls are TRBV19 and TRBJ2-3; 9 bases fit TRBD2. V dropped 3 bases and J dropped 6; count of bases not matched to a gene: 1. Germline values: CDR1 LNHDA, CDR2 SQIVND (reference sequence). CDR3 length: 13 residues. The CDR3, as DNA: TGTGCCAGTAGTATTGGACTAGCGGATACGCAGTATTTT. Amino acid sequence: CASSIGLADTQYF.

This chain connects TRBV7-3 to TRBJ1-1; maybe TRBD1 (5 bases). From germline, CDR1 is SGHTA and CDR2 FQGTGA. The CDR3 sequence is 16 residues long. V lost 4 bases and J 5 bases, leaving 20 bases between the germline ends. DNA for the CDR3: TGTGCCAGCAGCTCCTCACCTCTCGGGGCGAGTACTGAAGCTTTCTTT. Its translation: CASSSSPLGASTEAFF.

The J gene is TRBJ1-1, the V gene TRBV28; TRBD1 matches at 7 bases. The germline V gene has CDR1 MDHEN and CDR2 SYDVKM. This CDR3 is 15 amino acids long. V shed 6 bases, J shed 5 bases, and the junction held 12 bases outside the gene matches. CDR3 DNA sequence: TGTGCCAGCAGACCCCTTTTAGGGGGCGGGACTGAAGCTTTCTTT. Amino acid sequence: CASRPLLGGGTEAFF.

V is TRBV6-2 or TRBV6-3 and J is TRBJ2-5; D is uncertain. This CDR3 region has 10 residues. V shed 0 bases and J shed 13 bases, with 6 bases lying between them. Germline CDR1 MNHEY, CDR2 SVGEGT. Written as DNA, the CDR3 is TGTGCCAGCAGTTACTCGGCACGGTACTTC. It encodes CASSYSARYF.

The genes are TRBV27 and TRBJ2-7; tentative D call: TRBD2 (6 bases). Trimming stripped 7 bases from V and 5 bases from J, with 24 bases between. There are 16 residues in the CDR3. Germline-derived CDR1 and CDR2 are MNHEY and SMNVEV (reference sequence). The CDR3 loop reads CASTSPPGRGPHEQYF. The CDR3 DNA sequence: TGTGCCAGCACCTCTCCCCCCGGGCGGGGCCCCCACGAGCAGTACTTC.

The chain joins TRBV20-1 to TRBJ1-1, with 7 bases identical to TRBD1. The CDR3 consists of 14 residues. With 3 bases clipped from V and 6 bases from J, the junction kept 10 bases outside the gene matches. In germline, CDR1 is DFQATT, CDR2 SNEGSKA (reference sequence). The CDR3 DNA follows: TGCAGTGCTAGTATTTCTGGACAGGCGTCTGAAGCTTTCTTT. As protein: CSASISGQASEAFF.

V gene TRBV11-2 combines with J gene TRBJ1-1, with 7 bases identical to TRBD1. The CDR3 loop spans 14 amino acids. Trimming at V came to 4 bases and at J to 3 bases, leaving 5 bases not matched to a gene. CDR1 SGHAT and CDR2 FQNNGV come from the germline V gene. The CDR3 DNA is TGTGCCAGCAGCTCTTACAGGGGTGACACTGAAGCTTTCTTT. Amino acids: CASSSYRGDTEAFF.

In the case of this clone: Other DNA sequences in the sample encode the same CDR3. The V call is TRBV2, the J call TRBJ1-5; possible D gene TRBD1, 5 bases. Per germline, CDR1 SNHLY and CDR2 FYNNEI. The CDR3 is made up of 13 amino acids. V lost 3 bases and J lost 2, with 5 bases in between. For the CDR3, the DNA is TGTGCCAGCAGTGAGGGGGGCAATCAGCCCCAGCATTTT. This sequence encodes CASSEGGNQPQHF.

J is TRBJ1-2 and V is TRBV12-3 or TRBV12-4; perhaps TRBD1 as D (5 bases). There are 11 residues in the CDR3. Trimming stripped 6 bases from V and 8 bases from J, with 10 bases between. DNA for the CDR3: TGTGCCAGCAGGAACAAGGGGGGCTACACCTTC. Residues: CASRNKGGYTF.

The chain's CDR3 is CASSDRVAGVNEQFF. In nucleotides, the CDR3 is TGTGCCAGCAGTGATCGGGTAGCGGGAGTGAATGAGCAGTTCTTC. This chain connects TRBV2 to TRBJ2-1; TRBD2 matches at 9 bases. The CDR3 runs 15 residues. Unmatched junction bases numbered 7, after V lost 3 bases and J lost 7 bases. The germline V gene encodes CDR1 SNHLY and CDR2 FYNNEI.

V is TRBV29-1 and J is TRBJ2-4; D might be TRBD1 (6 bases). There are 13 residues in the CDR3. Trimming took 4 bases from V and 7 from J, leaving 14 bases between them. From germline, CDR1 is SQVTM and CDR2 ANQGSEA. CDR3 region: CSVVNPGANIQYF. Written as DNA, the CDR3 is TGCAGCGTTGTGAACCCAGGGGCGAACATTCAGTACTTC.

V and J are TRBV5-1 and TRBJ2-2; 9 bases map to TRBD1. Germline CDR1 is SGHRS and CDR2 is YFSETQ. The CDR3 is made up of 15 amino acids. The V gene end was trimmed by 2 bases and the J gene end by 7 bases; junction bases not matched to a gene: 6. The CDR3 bases are TGCGCCAGCAGCTTACAGGGGGCGCGAGTCGGGGAGCTGTTTTTT. Translated: CASSLQGARVGELFF.

The chain has TRBV6-2 or TRBV6-3 and TRBJ1-2, with D unclear. The CDR3 has 11 residues. Germline-derived CDR1 and CDR2 are MNHEY and SVGEGT. Trimming took 6 bases from V and 4 from J, leaving 6 bases between them. CDR3 bases: TGTGCCAGCAGCCAGATCTATGGCTACACCTTC. It translates to CASSQIYGYTF.

The chain links TRBV19 to TRBJ1-5, with D maybe TRBD1 (6 bases). In germline, CDR1 is LNHDA, CDR2 SQIVND (reference sequence). The CDR3 totals 15 residues. V was pared by 7 bases and J by 2 bases, with 15 bases between. In DNA, the CDR3 is TGTGCCAGTACCCCTGGAGGGGGTGGCAATCAGCCCCAGCATTTT. It specifies CASTPGGGGNQPQHF.

V and J are TRBV4-3 and TRBJ2-7; either TRBD1 or TRBD2 may fit D (5 bases each). CDR1 is LGHNA and CDR2 is YSLEER in the germline V gene. V gave up 1 base and J gave up 3 bases, with 16 bases separating them. The CDR3 sequence is 16 residues long. For the CDR3, the DNA is TGCGCCAGCAGCCAAGGGCACCGGGACCCCCGCTACGAGCAGTACTTC. Protein: CASSQGHRDPRYEQYF.

Remarks on this clone: The junction shows a germline mismatch at one end, possibly a read error. This chain joins TRBV28 and TRBJ1-4, with TRBD1 matching 7 bases. Germline CDR1 is MDHEN and CDR2 is SYDVKM. This CDR3 has 16 amino acids. CDR3 sequence reads: CAGSSQRTGGNEKLFF. As DNA, the CDR3 is TGTGCCGGCAGTTCACAGAGGACAGGTGGAAATGAAAAACTGTTTTTT.

The CDR3 nucleotides read TGCGCCAGCAGCGAAGGGACAGGGAACGGAAACACCATATATTTT. Translating gives CASSEGTGNGNTIYF. The chain carries TRBV5-1 and TRBJ1-3; TRBD1 agrees at 9 bases. V shed 4 bases, J shed 4 bases, and the junction held 6 bases outside the gene matches. This CDR3 is built from 15 residues. The V gene's germline CDR1 is SGHRS and CDR2 YFSETQ. The full variable domain, completed using reference TRBV5-1 and TRBJ1-3, is KAGVTQTPRYLIKTRGQQVTLSCSPISGHRSVSWYQQTPGQGLQFLFEYFSETQRNKGNFPGRFSGRQFSNSRSEMNVSTLELGDSALYLCASSEGTGNGNTIYFGEGSWLTVV.

J is TRBJ1-5 and V is TRBV19; no definite D call. The CDR3 totals 14 residues. CDR1 is LNHDA, CDR2 SQIVND, per germline (reference sequence). Trimming cost V 5 bases and J 6 bases, with 14 bases left between them. The CDR3 region has the DNA TGTGCCAGTAGTTATTGGTTGTTGAGTCAGCCCCAGCATTTT. Translation: CASSYWLLSQPQHF.

The count of this clone is one. This sequence joins TRBV3-1 (or the pseudogene TRBV3-2) and TRBJ1-4; 8 bases match TRBD1. The germline V gene has CDR1 LGHDT and CDR2 YNNKEL (reference sequence). V shed 5 bases, J shed 3 bases, and the junction held 2 bases outside the gene matches. This CDR3 is built from 14 residues. The CDR3 nucleotides are TGTGCCAGCAGCACGACAGGGGCTAATGAAAAACTGTTTTTT. Translation: CASSTTGANEKLFF.

On this clone itself: A junction end diverges from the germline sequence, so it may reflect a read error. The V gene is TRBV27, the J gene TRBJ2-3, with 9 nucleotides matching TRBD2. This CDR3 has 15 residues. The germline V gene encodes CDR1 MNHEY and CDR2 SMNVEV (reference sequence). The chain's CDR3 is CAGSTERGAQDTQYF. The CDR3 region has the DNA TGTGCCGGCAGTACAGAGCGGGGGGCCCAAGATACGCAGTATTTT.

The genes are TRBV5-1 and TRBJ1-6, with D possibly matching TRBD1 (5 bases). The CDR3 extends over 13 amino acids. V dropped 6 bases and J dropped 6 bases, with 10 bases sitting between them. Germline loops: CDR1 SGHRS, CDR2 YFSETQ. The CDR3 spells CASMSDSNSPLHF. In DNA, the CDR3 is TGCGCCAGCATGAGTGACAGTAATTCACCCCTCCACTTT.

In its sample, this clone was seen once. V is TRBV28 and J is TRBJ2-7, with 9 bases lining up with TRBD2. Germline V CDR1 and CDR2: MDHEN, SYDVKM. CDR3 size: 15 residues. Trimming removed 2 bases from V and 3 bases from J; junction bases left unmatched: 5. The CDR3 loop reads CASSLEGGRVYEQYF. The CDR3 DNA reads as TGTGCCAGCAGTTTAGAAGGCGGGAGGGTCTACGAGCAGTACTTC.

J is TRBJ2-5 and V is TRBV3-1 (or the pseudogene TRBV3-2); D remains ambiguous. With 4 bases removed from V and 5 bases from J, the gap between germline ends came to 11 bases. Germline V CDR1 and CDR2: LGHDT, YNNKEL (reference sequence). The CDR3 runs 13 residues. Here the CDR3 reads CASSRLTWETQYF. CDR3 DNA: TGTGCCAGCAGCCGGTTGACGTGGGAGACCCAGTACTTC.

V is TRBV6-1 and J is TRBJ1-2; D is unclear. CDR3 size: 13 residues. Trimming removed 3 bases at V and 7 bases at J, with 12 bases between. Looked up from germline, CDR1 is MNHNS and CDR2 is SASEGT. Here the CDR3 DNA reads TGTGCCAGCAGTGAGGGCGGGGTCGGTGGCTACACCTTC. It is translated as CASSEGGVGGYTF.